This T cell receptor beta chain was documented in a study of cytomegalovirus exposure and HLA in healthy donors. Broader study findings: Sequencing depth across donors, presence/absence analyses assumed, was roughly uniform. Prior analysis indicated that the majority of TCR beta V segments exhibited productivity approximately 90% or approximately 30% of the time.

Primers: 60 Vbeta forward and 13 Jbeta reverse. Sequenced by immunoSEQ multiplex PCR; TCRdb stores in-frame clones only, minus some. The table records 100,000 to 150,000 clones, 77% of them present only once. The germline V gene has CDR1 MNHNY and CDR2 SVGAGI (reference sequence). The CDR3 runs 14 residues. The V segment lost 4 bases and the J segment 4 bases; nucleotides outside the gene matches: 5. About this clone: Its target is unknown.

This receptor was taken from a woman aged 60-70 years in good health and CMV-seronegative. Sequences were obtained from PBMCs. The chain is built from TRBV6-6 and TRBJ2-7; 9 nucleotides agree with TRBD1. Written as DNA, the CDR3 is TGTGCCAGCAGTTCGGGGACAGGGAAATACGAGCAGTACTTC. Its protein is CASSSGTGKYEQYF.